The rows below give T cell receptor beta chains drawn from one sample of a study of T cells in Graves' hyperthyroidism and ophthalmopathy. TCRdb ran MiXCR on the multiplex PCR reads and lists one entry per CDR3 protein. There are 200,000 to 250,000 distinct CDR3 sequences in the sample; about 15% occur only once, and approximately 50% lies in the top ten. What was sequenced was blood. The receptors were sampled from a man in his fifties with Graves' hyperthyroidism. CDR3s include the opening cysteine and the closing phenylalanine or tryptophan. D genes are given only for firm matches. Only some rows state a clone size, as once, few, many or a class for expanded clones.

TGTGCCAGCAGCCAAGAAGGGACTAGCGCTCACAATGAGCAGTTCTTC | CASSQEGTSAHNEQFF | TRBV5-1 | TRBD2 | NA | TRBJ2-1
TGTGCCAGCAGCCCGCCGCGGGCAGATACGCAGTATTTT | CASSPPRADTQYF | TRBV7-2 | NA | many | TRBJ2-3
NA | CASSQVASGTYNEQFF | TRBV3-2 | NA | few | TRBJ2-1
TGCAGTGCTAGAGACGTGACAGGGGGCGTCGGGTATGGCTACACCTTC | CSARDVTGGVGYGYTF | TRBV20-1 | TRBD1 | NA | TRBJ1-2
TGTGCCAGCAGTGAAGAAGGCAGGGGTTATGGCTACACCTTC | CASSEEGRGYGYTF | TRBV6-1 | NA | few | TRBJ1-2
TGTGCCAGCAGCTTCCTGTCCCCCGGGGAGCTGTTTTTT | CASSFLSPGELFF | TRBV5-5 | NA | few | TRBJ2-2
TGTGCCAGCAGTGAAGGGTGGGCCGAGCAGTACTTC | CASSEGWAEQYF | TRBV2 | NA | many | TRBJ2-7
TGTGCCAGCAGCCTTCACAGGGGACAAGAGACCCAGTACTTC | CASSLHRGQETQYF | TRBV4-2 | TRBD1 | few | TRBJ2-5
TGTGCCAGTAGGGTCACAGGATCGAACGAAAAACTGTTTTTT | CASRVTGSNEKLFF | TRBV19 | NA | NA | TRBJ1-4
TGTGCCAGCAGTTACCAGGGGGAGCACACCGGGGAGCTGTTTTTT | CASSYQGEHTGELFF | TRBV6-5 | TRBD1 | few | TRBJ2-2
TGTGCCAGCAGCTTGGTGGGCAGGATCGCGAACTATGGCTACACCTTC | CASSLVGRIANYGYTF | TRBV5-5 | NA | many | TRBJ1-2
TGCAGTGCTAGAGATCCCGTATCTGGAACCTCCTACGAGCAGTACTTC | CSARDPVSGTSYEQYF | TRBV20-1 | NA | many | TRBJ2-7
TGCAGTGCCCCGAGAGCGGGAGGGCGGGAGCAGTTCTTC | CSAPRAGGREQFF | TRBV20-1 | TRBD2 | few | TRBJ2-1
TGTGCCAGCAGCTTAGGGCCTGAGACCCAGTACTTC | CASSLGPETQYF | TRBV11-2 | NA | many | TRBJ2-5
TGTGCCAGCCAAGAAGCCGGGACATGGAACACTGAAGCTTTCTTT | CASQEAGTWNTEAFF | TRBV13 | NA | few | TRBJ1-1
TGCGCCAGCAGCAATCCGGGACAGGGGGCGTGGGGGGCCAACGTCCTGACTTTC | CASSNPGQGAWGANVLTF | TRBV5-1 | TRBD1 | NA | TRBJ2-6
TGTGCCAGCAGCTTAACGGGGCTAGCGGGGAACAATGAGCAGTTCTTC | CASSLTGLAGNNEQFF | TRBV7-3 | TRBD2 | few | TRBJ2-1
TGCAGTGCTAGGGAAAATGTGTGGGCAGGGGCTAACTATGGCTACACCTTC | CSARENVWAGANYGYTF | TRBV20-1 | NA | NA | TRBJ1-2
TGTGCCAGCAGTGACCAGGGAACATTGGACATTCAGTACTTC | CASSDQGTLDIQYF | TRBV12-3/TRBV12-4 | NA | many | TRBJ2-4
TGCGCCAGCAGCACGGACAGGGTTGATGAAAAACTGTTTTTT | CASSTDRVDEKLFF | TRBV5-1 | TRBD1 | NA | TRBJ1-4
TGCGCCAGCAGCTTTACCGGACTAGCGATGGCAGATACGCAGTATTTT | CASSFTGLAMADTQYF | TRBV5-1 | TRBD2 | few | TRBJ2-3
TGTGCCAGCAGCTTCAGAGGGAGGGCCGCGGATACGCAGTATTTT | CASSFRGRAADTQYF | TRBV11-2 | TRBD2 | few | TRBJ2-3
TGTGCCAGCAAGGGGACTAGCGGGATAGCCTACGAGCAGTACTTC | CASKGTSGIAYEQYF | TRBV28 | TRBD2 | NA | TRBJ2-7
TGTGCTAGTGGTTCCGGACTAGCGGGAGTCTTGTTCTTC | CASGSGLAGVLFF | TRBV12-5 | TRBD2 | many | TRBJ2-1
TGTGCCAGCAGCCTATCCGCGAGGGAGACCCAGTACTTC | CASSLSARETQYF | TRBV7-3 | NA | many | TRBJ2-5
TGTGCCAGCAGTGAAAGGGTTTATAGCAATCAGCCCCAGCATTTT | CASSERVYSNQPQHF | TRBV6-1 | NA | NA | TRBJ1-5
TGTGCCAGCAGCTTAGGGACAGGGGGGGTCGAGCAGTACTTC | CASSLGTGGVEQYF | TRBV7-8 | TRBD1 | many | TRBJ2-7
TGTGCCAGCAGGACTAGCGGGAGGCAGAATGAGCAGTTCTTC | CASRTSGRQNEQFF | TRBV28 | TRBD2 | NA | TRBJ2-1
TGTGCCATCAGTGAGTCCGGTATGAATCAGCCCCAGCATTTT | CAISESGMNQPQHF | TRBV10-3 | NA | NA | TRBJ1-5
TGTGCCAGCAGCCCCGGGACAGGGGGCAAAGAGACCCAGTACTTC | CASSPGTGGKETQYF | TRBV7-2 | TRBD1 | NA | TRBJ2-5
TGTGCCAGCAGCTCATACAGGGACAGACTCAATCAGCCCCAGCATTTT | CASSSYRDRLNQPQHF | TRBV7-9 | TRBD1 | NA | TRBJ1-5
TGCAGTGCTAGAGCTCATGGGACAGTAATAATCCAGACCCAGTACTTC | CSARAHGTVIIQTQYF | TRBV20-1 | TRBD1 | NA | TRBJ2-5
TGTGCCATCAGTGAGTCGGATGAAAAACTGTTTTTT | CAISESDEKLFF | TRBV10-3 | NA | NA | TRBJ1-4
TGTGCCAGCAGCCAAGAGGCAACCGATCAGCCCCAGCATTTT | CASSQEATDQPQHF | TRBV3-1 | NA | many | TRBJ1-5
TGTGCCACCAGTGATACCACAGGGGTCGGGACCGGGGAGCTGTTTTTT | CATSDTTGVGTGELFF | TRBV24-1 | TRBD1 | few | TRBJ2-2
TGTGCCAGCAGCCAGCAGTTCGGGACCCAGTACTTC | CASSQQFGTQYF | TRBV3-1 | NA | many | TRBJ2-5
TGTGCCAGCAGCTTAGATCGGGTCTACGAGCAGTACTTC | CASSLDRVYEQYF | TRBV7-9 | NA | few | TRBJ2-7
TGTGCCAGCACCCCCCAGGGGGCCGGGTTGAACACTGAAGCTTTCTTT | CASTPQGAGLNTEAFF | TRBV2 | TRBD1 | many | TRBJ1-1
TGTGCCAGCAGTTCGGACAGCTCTGGGGCCAACGTCCTGACTTTC | CASSSDSSGANVLTF | TRBV11-3 | NA | NA | TRBJ2-6
TGCGCCAGCAGCTTGTCGTCTTTCGGGGGCTCTGGAAACACCATATATTTT | CASSLSSFGGSGNTIYF | TRBV5-1 | NA | many | TRBJ1-3
TGCAGTGCTAGCGCGTTTGAGACCCAGTACTTC | CSASAFETQYF | TRBV20-1 | NA | many | TRBJ2-5
TGTGCCAGCAGTCCTGGGGGTAGCGGCGACAATGAGCAGTTCTTC | CASSPGGSGDNEQFF | TRBV12-3/TRBV12-4 | NA | NA | TRBJ2-1
TGTGCCAGCAGTTTAGGGGGACAGGGTTCTTTCGGTCAGCCCCAGCATTTT | CASSLGGQGSFGQPQHF | TRBV12-3/TRBV12-4 | TRBD1 | many | TRBJ1-5
TGTGCCAGCATTCGCAGGGCCGCAGGGCGGTCTGGAAACACCATATATTTT | CASIRRAAGRSGNTIYF | TRBV12-3/TRBV12-4 | NA | many | TRBJ1-3
TGTGCCAGCAGCTACTCTCTAACGGGTTCGGGGGAGACCCAGTACTTC | CASSYSLTGSGETQYF | TRBV7-6 | NA | many | TRBJ2-5
TGTGCCAGCAGCTTAGTCGTGAGTAGAACTGAAGCTTTCTTT | CASSLVVSRTEAFF | TRBV7-9 | NA | few | TRBJ1-1
TGTGCCAGCAGTTTTCCAAGAGAACAAGACAATGAGCAGTTCTTC | CASSFPREQDNEQFF | TRBV28 | NA | many | TRBJ2-1
TGTGCCAGCGGGAGAGGCCGCTCCTACGAGCAGTACTTC | CASGRGRSYEQYF | TRBV7-9 | NA | many | TRBJ2-7
TGTGCCAGCAGCCCGGGGACAGGGGCGACTGGGGCCAACGTCCTGACTTTC | CASSPGTGATGANVLTF | TRBV5-4 | TRBD1 | NA | TRBJ2-6
TGCAGTGCTAGAGATCGACTGACTAGCGGGAGTACCGGGGAGCTGTTTTTT | CSARDRLTSGSTGELFF | TRBV20-1 | TRBD2 | many | TRBJ2-2
TGTGCCTGGGCGACGGGGCCGGGTCAGCCCCAGCATTTT | CAWATGPGQPQHF | TRBV30 | NA | medium-sized | TRBJ1-5
TGTGCCAGCAGCCACGGGGGGGGTTTTAATGAAAAACTGTTTTTT | CASSHGGGFNEKLFF | TRBV28 | NA | many | TRBJ1-4
TGTGCCATCAGTCTACCGGGCCCCACGTCCCGAATCGGTACTAGCTCCCGGGGCGAGCAGTACTTC | CAISLPGPTSRIGTSSRGEQYF | TRBV10-3 | NA | many | TRBJ2-7
TGCGCCAGCAGCAAGGACAGGGGCAACTATGGCTACACCTTC | CASSKDRGNYGYTF | TRBV5-1 | TRBD1 | NA | TRBJ1-2
TGTGCCAGCAGTCCAGGCCGATACAGGGGGAACACTGAAGCTTTCTTT | CASSPGRYRGNTEAFF | TRBV28 | TRBD1 | many | TRBJ1-1
TGCAGTGCTAGCCGGGACAGGGATCAGCCCCAGCATTTT | CSASRDRDQPQHF | TRBV20-1 | TRBD1 | few | TRBJ1-5
TGCAGTGCTATAGGTGGGGGGGCGAGTCAAGAGACCCAGTACTTC | CSAIGGGASQETQYF | TRBV20-1 | NA | many | TRBJ2-5
TGTGCCAGTAGTATCGCTAGCAGGGGCTATAATTCACCCCTCCACTTT | CASSIASRGYNSPLHF | TRBV19 | NA | NA | TRBJ1-6
TGTGCCAGCAGGGCGACCGGGACGCACTCTGGAAACACCATATATTTT | CASRATGTHSGNTIYF | TRBV28 | NA | NA | TRBJ1-3